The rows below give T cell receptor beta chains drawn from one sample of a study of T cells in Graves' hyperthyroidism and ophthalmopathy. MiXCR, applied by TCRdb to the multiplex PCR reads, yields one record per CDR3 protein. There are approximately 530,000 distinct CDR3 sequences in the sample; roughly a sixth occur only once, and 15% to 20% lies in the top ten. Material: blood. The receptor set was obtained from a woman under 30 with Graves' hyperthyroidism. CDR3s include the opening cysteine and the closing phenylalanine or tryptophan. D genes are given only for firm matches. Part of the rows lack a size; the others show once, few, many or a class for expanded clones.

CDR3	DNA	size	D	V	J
CASSVVSGGGSGELFF	TGTGCCAGCAGCGTAGTATCAGGGGGCGGGTCCGGGGAGCTGTTTTTT	.	TRBD1	TRBV9	TRBJ2-2
CASSLGWGQGAKNIQYF	TGTGCCAGCAGCTTGGGCTGGGGACAGGGAGCCAAAAACATTCAGTACTTC	many	TRBD1	TRBV5-6	TRBJ2-4
CASSAVGGGVHEQFF	TGTGCCAGCAGTGCAGTAGGGGGGGGTGTTCATGAGCAGTTCTTC	few	.	TRBV27	TRBJ2-1
CATSERDRTYEQYF	TGTGCCACCAGTGAAAGGGACAGGACCTACGAGCAGTACTTC	.	TRBD1	TRBV24-1	TRBJ2-7
CASSYPLKKTGGTDTQYF	TGTGCCAGCAGTTACCCGTTAAAAAAGACGGGCGGAACAGATACGCAGTATTTT	.	.	TRBV6-2/TRBV6-3	TRBJ2-3
CASSGQGFYTF	TGCGCCAGCAGTGGACAGGGATTCTACACCTTC	.	TRBD1	TRBV10-1	TRBJ1-2
CSVDGQSYGYTF	TGCAGCGTTGACGGACAGTCATATGGCTACACCTTC	.	.	TRBV29-1	TRBJ1-2
CASSSRDRADTQYF	TGTGCCAGCAGTTCCCGGGACAGGGCGGATACGCAGTATTTT	many	TRBD1	TRBV12-3/TRBV12-4	TRBJ2-3
CASSLDPGTDTQYF	TGTGCCAGCAGCTTAGATCCGGGCACAGATACGCAGTATTTT	many	.	TRBV11-2	TRBJ2-3
CSARDHAGGSVTGELFF	TGCAGTGCTAGAGATCACGCTGGCGGGAGTGTCACCGGGGAGCTGTTTTTT	few	TRBD2	TRBV20-1	TRBJ2-2
CASSQDRVNNSPLHF	TGCGCCAGCAGCCAGGACAGGGTGAATAATTCACCCCTCCACTTT	few	TRBD1	TRBV4-3	TRBJ1-6
CASSPDGLAGGGQYF	TGCGCCAGCAGCCCAGACGGACTAGCGGGAGGCGGGCAGTACTTC	.	TRBD2	TRBV5-1	TRBJ2-7
CASSPREDTQYF	TGTGCCAGCTCACCAAGGGAAGATACGCAGTATTTT	many	.	TRBV18	TRBJ2-3
CASSPDRVSYEQYF	TGTGCCAGCAGTCCGGACAGGGTGTCCTACGAGCAGTACTTC	.	TRBD1	TRBV27	TRBJ2-7
CASSMGTGNTGELFF	TGCGCCAGCAGCATGGGGACCGGGAACACCGGGGAGCTGTTTTTT	.	.	TRBV5-1	TRBJ2-2
CASSYGTSGTYEQYF	TGTGCCAGCAGTTACGGGACTAGCGGCACCTACGAGCAGTACTTC	many	TRBD2	TRBV6-2/TRBV6-3	TRBJ2-7
CANSHGGGNEQFF	TGTGCCAACTCCCACGGGGGGGGTAATGAGCAGTTCTTC	once	TRBD2	TRBV2	TRBJ2-1
CASRSSTSSYEQYF	TGTGCCAGCAGAAGTTCGACTAGCTCCTACGAGCAGTACTTC	many	.	TRBV28	TRBJ2-7
CASSLEQEAYEQYF	TGCGCCAGCAGCTTGGAACAGGAAGCCTACGAGCAGTACTTC	many	.	TRBV5-1	TRBJ2-7
CSARTSDTGELFF	TGCAGTGCCAGGACTAGCGACACCGGGGAGCTGTTTTTT	few	TRBD2	TRBV20-1	TRBJ2-2
CASSIAGLAGEQFF	TGTGCCAGTAGTATTGCGGGACTAGCGGGAGAGCAGTTCTTC	.	TRBD2	TRBV19	TRBJ2-1
CASSQGGISYNEQFF	TGCGCCAGCAGCCAAGGGGGGATCTCCTACAATGAGCAGTTCTTC	.	.	TRBV4-1	TRBJ2-1
CASSEGGGTRETQYF	TGTGCCAGCAGCGAAGGTGGGGGGACTAGGGAGACCCAGTACTTC	.	TRBD2	TRBV9	TRBJ2-5
CASSLGSLVGELFF	TGTGCCAGCAGCTTGGGATCTCTGGTCGGGGAGCTGTTTTTT	few	.	TRBV12-3/TRBV12-4	TRBJ2-2
CASSLGDLTNTEAFF	TGTGCCAGCAGCTTAGGGGACCTTACGAACACTGAAGCTTTCTTT	few	.	TRBV7-9	TRBJ1-1
CASMSSGTNGYTF	TGTGCCAGCATGAGTTCAGGGACGAATGGCTACACCTTC	many	.	TRBV6-2/TRBV6-3	TRBJ1-2
CSVVSGWQGSNYGYTF	TGCAGCGTTGTTTCCGGTTGGCAGGGCAGCAACTATGGCTACACCTTC	few	.	TRBV29-1	TRBJ1-2
CASRPGLAKSEQFF	TGTGCCAGCAGACCGGGACTAGCTAAGAGTGAGCAGTTCTTC	.	TRBD2	TRBV6-1	TRBJ2-1
CASSPGGGAVDNEQFF	TGTGCCAGCAGCCCCGGTGGGGGGGCCGTCGACAATGAGCAGTTCTTC	.	.	TRBV9	TRBJ2-1